This entry lists 26 T cell receptor beta chains sequenced from one sample in a study of cytomegalovirus exposure and HLA in healthy donors. Clones were sequenced by immunoSEQ multiplex PCR, and TCRdb holds only the in-frame ones, with some missing. The sample consists of tens of thousands of clones, about 94% of them appearing once. Sequenced: PBMCs. The receptors were gathered from a young man in good health and CMV-seronegative.

The CDR3 loop reads CASSRTGTNYGYTF. The DNA of the CDR3 is TGTGCCAGTAGCCGGACAGGAACTAACTATGGCTACACCTTC. The chain couples TRBV19 to TRBJ1-2; TRBD1 matches at 7 bases. Germline CDR1 and CDR2: LNHDA and SQIVND (reference sequence). J lost 0 bases, V lost 6 bases, and 4 bases had no gene match. The CDR3 contains 14 residues.

CDR3 coding DNA: TGTGCCAGCAGTACCACTAGCACCTACAATGAGCAGTTCTTC. Translated: CASSTTSTYNEQFF. The chain carries TRBV6-5 and TRBJ2-1; tentatively, D is TRBD2 (6 bases). From germline, CDR1 is MNHEY and CDR2 SVGAGI. Trimming removed 5 bases at V and 2 bases at J, with 10 bases between. This CDR3 has 14 residues.

The rearrangement uses TRBV6-5 and TRBJ1-4, with 7 bases identical to TRBD1. CDR3 size: 15 residues. From germline, CDR1 is MNHEY and CDR2 SVGAGI. V trimming: 2 bases; J trimming: 5 bases; junction bases outside the gene matches: 5. CDR3 nucleotide sequence: TGTGCCAGCAGTTACACCGGGACAGACAATGAAAAACTGTTTTTT. Translated, it gives CASSYTGTDNEKLFF.

V is TRBV11-2 and J is TRBJ2-1, with 7 bases matching TRBD2. V gave up 5 bases and J gave up 4 bases; unmatched junction bases: 14. The germline V gene encodes CDR1 SGHAT and CDR2 FQNNGV. This CDR3 is built from 17 residues. The CDR3, as DNA: TGTGCCAGCAGCCCACTGACCACAGCGGGATCGTACAATGAGCAGTTCTTC. Residues: CASSPLTTAGSYNEQFF.

The gene calls are TRBV7-2 and TRBJ2-3, with 16 bases matching TRBD2. J was trimmed by 4 bases and V by 1 base; bases with no gene match: 8. This CDR3 region has 19 residues. The germline CDR1 and CDR2 sequences are SGHTA and FQGNSA. CDR3 coding DNA: TGTGCCAGCAGCTTAGAGGGACTAGCGGGAGGGCCTCTCCCAGATACGCAGTATTTT. This gives the protein CASSLEGLAGGPLPDTQYF.

This chain uses TRBV29-1 with TRBJ1-1; D ambiguous. V was trimmed by 7 bases and J by 0 bases, leaving 27 bases between them. Germline V gene sequence: CDR1 SQVTM, CDR2 ANQGSEA. The CDR3 is made up of 18 amino acids. The CDR3 protein is CSASRNGLGYRMNTEAFF. The CDR3 DNA follows: TGCAGCGCTTCTAGAAATGGACTGGGGTACCGAATGAACACTGAAGCTTTCTTT.

This chain links TRBV7-9 with TRBJ1-1; 9 bases agree with TRBD1. The CDR3 is made up of 15 amino acids. Germline lookup yields CDR1 SEHNR and CDR2 FQNEAQ (reference sequence). With 2 bases clipped from V and 6 bases from J, the junction kept 7 bases outside the gene matches. The DNA of the CDR3 is TGTGCCAGCAGCTTAAGTGGACAGGGGAAATCTGAAGCTTTCTTT. Residues: CASSLSGQGKSEAFF.

This chain uses TRBV27 with TRBJ1-2, with D tentatively TRBD1 (6 bases). Trimming left V 5 bases short and J 8 bases short, with 18 bases between. The CDR3 loop spans 14 amino acids. Germline V gene data show CDR1 as MNHEY and CDR2 as SMNVEV (reference sequence). This CDR3 is CASSAVTGGVGYTF. The CDR3 DNA is TGTGCCAGCAGTGCGGTGACAGGTGGAGTCGGCTACACCTTC.

The chain has TRBV12-5 and TRBJ2-1; 14 nucleotides agree with TRBD2. After removal of 0 bases from V and 9 bases from J, the junction contained 7 bases not matched to a gene. The CDR3 has 17 residues. CDR1 is LGHNT, CDR2 FRNRAP, per germline. The CDR3 is CASGLVQGLAGGGEQFF. CDR3 in DNA: TGTGCTAGTGGTTTGGTACAAGGACTAGCGGGAGGAGGTGAGCAGTTCTTC.

The V call is TRBV10-1, the J call TRBJ2-1, with TRBD2 matching 7 bases. The V and J ends lost 6 bases and 3 bases, in that order; junction bases with no gene match: 8. Germline CDR1 WNHNN, CDR2 SYGVQD (reference sequence). This CDR3 has 15 amino acids. In DNA, the CDR3 is TGCGCCAGCAGACCCCTAGCGGTCCGCTACAATGAGCAGTTCTTC. Translation gives CASRPLAVRYNEQFF.

This chain connects TRBV9 to TRBJ2-5; a possible D gene is TRBD2 (6 bases). Germline V gene lookup returns CDR1 SGDLS and CDR2 YYNGEE. The CDR3 sequence is 14 residues long. The V end lost 2 bases, the J end lost 1 base, and 9 bases lay between the germline ends. The CDR3 coding sequence is TGTGCCAGCAGCGTGGGGGACTTCCAAGAGACCCAGTACTTC. Amino acid sequence: CASSVGDFQETQYF. The full variable domain, with the rest looked up from reference TRBV9 and TRBJ2-5, is DSGVTQTPKHLITATGQRVTLRCSPRSGDLSVYWYQQSLDQGLQFLIQYYNGEERAKGNILERFSAQQFPDLHSELNLSSLELGDSALYFCASSVGDFQETQYFGPGTRLLVL.

J is TRBJ1-1 and V is TRBV4-1; D is possibly TRBD1 (5 bases). V lost 0 bases, J lost 11 bases, and 19 bases lay in between. The CDR3 runs 15 residues. The germline V gene encodes CDR1 MGHRA and CDR2 YSYEKL. CDR3 sequence: CASSQDGTPLLSAFF. DNA for the CDR3: TGCGCCAGCAGCCAAGACGGGACTCCTCTTTTATCGGCTTTCTTT.

V gene TRBV6-1 combines with J gene TRBJ1-1; D call uncertain. The CDR3 totals 15 residues. Germline CDR1 and CDR2: MNHNS and SASEGT. Between the trimmed V and J ends, which lost 6 bases and 0 bases, there was a span of 14 bases. Written as DNA, the CDR3 is TGTGCCAGCAGGGCGGGAGTTAACATGAACACTGAAGCTTTCTTT. It translates to CASRAGVNMNTEAFF.

J is TRBJ2-2 and V is TRBV5-1, with 7 nucleotides matching TRBD2. The CDR3 sequence is 16 residues long. V lost 0 bases and J lost 4; bases outside the gene matches: 6. Germline values: CDR1 SGHRS, CDR2 YFSETQ. CDR3 sequence: CASSLAAGAGTGELFF. The CDR3 nucleotides read TGCGCCAGCAGCTTGGCCGCGGGAGCGGGCACCGGGGAGCTGTTTTTT. Full variable domain (rest looked up from reference TRBV5-1 and TRBJ2-2): KAGVTQTPRYLIKTRGQQVTLSCSPISGHRSVSWYQQTPGQGLQFLFEYFSETQRNKGNFPGRFSGRQFSNSRSEMNVSTLELGDSALYLCASSLAAGAGTGELFFGEGSRLTVL.

The chain recombines TRBV11-3 with TRBJ1-1; D unresolved. The CDR3 has 13 amino acids. In germline, CDR1 is SGHNT, CDR2 YENEEA. Trimming took off 4 bases at V and 7 bases at J, with 13 bases between the two ends. The CDR3 is CASSSRSGSEAFF. The CDR3 DNA reads TGTGCCAGCAGCTCCCGATCGGGGAGTGAAGCTTTCTTT.

In this sample, this clone turned up a few times. This sequence joins TRBV30 and TRBJ2-3, with TRBD2 matching over 9 bases. J gave up 2 bases and V 2 bases, and 11 bases lay outside the gene matches. Looked up from germline, CDR1 is GTSNPN and CDR2 is SVGIG (reference sequence). CDR3 length equals 17 residues. In DNA form, the CDR3 reads TGTGCCTGGAGTTTAGCGGGAGTCCCCTTACCCACAGATACGCAGTATTTT. Translated, it gives CAWSLAGVPLPTDTQYF.

The genes are TRBV4-2 and TRBJ2-3; 9 bases are a match to TRBD2. J lost 3 bases, V lost 0 bases, and 1 base had no gene match. The length of the CDR3 is 15 residues. CDR1 LGHNA and CDR2 YNFKEQ come from the germline V gene. This CDR3 is CASSQDSGRTDTQYF. The CDR3, as DNA: TGTGCCAGCAGCCAAGACAGCGGGAGGACAGATACGCAGTATTTT.

This chain joins TRBV11-2 and TRBJ2-5, with a tentative D call TRBD1 (5 bases). The CDR3 covers 14 residues. Germline V gives CDR1 SGHAT, CDR2 FQNNGV. V was trimmed by 3 bases and J by 2 bases, leaving 10 bases between them. CDR3 sequence: CASSLQGGQETQYF. As DNA, the CDR3 is TGTGCCAGCAGCTTGCAGGGCGGACAAGAGACCCAGTACTTC.

The chain uses TRBV11-3 and TRBJ2-3; TRBD1 might be the D (6 bases). V lost 0 bases and J lost 0, with 22 bases in between. The CDR3 has 20 amino acids. Per germline, CDR1 SGHNT and CDR2 YENEEA. CDR3 region: CASSLDGTGLGVASTDTQYF. In DNA form, the CDR3 reads TGTGCCAGCAGCTTAGACGGTACAGGGTTGGGGGTTGCGAGCACAGATACGCAGTATTTT.

DNA for the CDR3: TGCGCCAGCAGCTTGAGCCCTAGCGGAGGCTACAATGAGCAGTTCTTC. Its protein product is CASSLSPSGGYNEQFF. This chain uses TRBV5-1 with TRBJ2-1, with 7 bases aligning to TRBD2. Germline lookup yields CDR1 SGHRS and CDR2 YFSETQ. The V and J ends lost 1 base and 3 bases, in that order; junction bases with no gene match: 7. There are 16 residues in the CDR3.

V is TRBV7-8 and J is TRBJ1-1, with TRBD1 matching over 7 bases. CDR3 length equals 16 residues. Trimming took 5 bases from V and 3 from J; bases not matched to a gene: 12. Germline values: CDR1 SGHVS, CDR2 FQNEAQ. The CDR3 DNA reads TGTGCCAGCAGCCCGTATCCAGGGGGTCCGGACACTGAAGCTTTCTTT. It translates to CASSPYPGGPDTEAFF.

This clone was seen more than once but under ten times. V and J are TRBV27 and TRBJ2-2, with unresolved D. The germline V gene encodes CDR1 MNHEY and CDR2 SMNVEV (reference sequence). The CDR3 has 13 amino acids. Trimming pared 5 bases from V and 5 bases from J, leaving 9 bases between. CDR3 region: CASSPGATGELFF. For the CDR3, the DNA is TGTGCCAGCAGTCCTGGAGCGACCGGGGAGCTGTTTTTT.

The chain recombines TRBV5-1 with TRBJ2-7; 7 positions match TRBD1. The CDR3 runs to 13 residues. Germline trimming cut 1 base from V and 4 bases from J; bases unmatched to any gene: 2. Germline lookup yields CDR1 SGHRS and CDR2 YFSETQ. The CDR3 coding sequence is TGCGCCAGCAGCTTGACAGGGGAATACGAGCAGTACTTC. Amino acids: CASSLTGEYEQYF.

The chain combines TRBV19 with TRBJ1-5, with a possible D match to TRBD1 (6 bases). Germline-derived CDR1 and CDR2 are LNHDA and SQIVND (reference sequence). V lost 4 bases and J lost 6, with 16 bases in between. This CDR3 contains 15 residues. The CDR3 nucleotides are TGTGCCAGTAGTACGACTTCAGGGGTGGGTCAGCCCCAGCATTTT. It translates to CASSTTSGVGQPQHF.

This chain uses TRBV27 with TRBJ2-3, with TRBD2 matching over 9 bases. With V trimmed by 2 bases and J by 1 base, 1 base remained unmatched. Looked up from germline, CDR1 is MNHEY and CDR2 is SMNVEV (reference sequence). This CDR3 comprises 15 residues. The CDR3 sequence is CASSLRTSGTDTQYF. CDR3 sequence (DNA): TGTGCCAGCAGTTTACGGACTAGCGGCACAGATACGCAGTATTTT.

This chain links TRBV7-9 with TRBJ2-3, with D possibly TRBD2 on 6 matching bases. V lost 10 bases, J lost 0 bases, and 20 bases lay in between. The CDR3 loop spans 16 amino acids. Germline assignment: CDR1 SEHNR and CDR2 FQNEAQ (reference sequence). The CDR3 is CATVPRGASSTDTQYF. CDR3 DNA: TGTGCCACGGTACCTCGCGGGGCGTCCAGCACAGATACGCAGTATTTT. Combining the CDR3 with reference TRBV7-9 and TRBJ2-3 gives the whole variable domain DTGVSQNPRHKITKRGQNVTFRCDPISEHNRLYWYRQTLGQGPEFLTYFQNEAQLEKSRLLSDRFSAERPKGSFSTLEIQRTEQGDSAMYLCATVPRGASSTDTQYFGPGTRLTVL.